This record covers a single T cell receptor (beta chain). 13 Jbeta primers and 60 Vbeta primers were used for the PCR. TCRdb's copy holds only in-frame clones and misses some; the assay was immunoSEQ multiplex PCR. The table has 110,000 or so clones, over 65% seen once. The data are from a study of cytomegalovirus exposure and HLA in healthy donors. The CDR3 totals 18 residues. Germline CDR1 SGHRS, CDR2 YFSETQ. Germline trimming cut 3 bases from V and 0 bases from J; bases unmatched to any gene: 8. The sequence was collected from a female donor in good health and CMV-seronegative. The gene calls are TRBV5-1 and TRBJ2-1; TRBD1 aligns across 11 bases. Sequenced material: PBMCs. The DNA of the CDR3 is TGCGCCAGCAGCTCGTTCCGGGACAGGGGGAGCTCCTACAATGAGCAGTTCTTC. This translates into CASSSFRDRGSSYNEQFF.